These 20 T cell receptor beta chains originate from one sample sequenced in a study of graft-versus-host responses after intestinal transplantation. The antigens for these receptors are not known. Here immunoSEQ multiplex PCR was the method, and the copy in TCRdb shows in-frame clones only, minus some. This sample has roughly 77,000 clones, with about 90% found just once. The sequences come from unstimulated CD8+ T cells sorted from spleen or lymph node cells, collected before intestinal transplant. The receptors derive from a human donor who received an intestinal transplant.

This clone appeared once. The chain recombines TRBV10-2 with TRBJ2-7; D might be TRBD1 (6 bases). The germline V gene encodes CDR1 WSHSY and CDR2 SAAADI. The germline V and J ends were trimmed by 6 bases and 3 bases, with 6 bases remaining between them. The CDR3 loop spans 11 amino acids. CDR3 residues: CASSRGYEQYF. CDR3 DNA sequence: TGCGCCAGCAGCAGGGGCTACGAGCAGTACTTC.

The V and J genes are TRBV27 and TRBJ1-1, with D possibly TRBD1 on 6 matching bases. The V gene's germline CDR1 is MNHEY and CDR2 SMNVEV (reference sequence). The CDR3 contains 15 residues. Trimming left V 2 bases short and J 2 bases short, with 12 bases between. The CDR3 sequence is CASSLSRGANTEAFF. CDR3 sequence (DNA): TGTGCCAGCAGTTTAAGTCGGGGGGCAAACACTGAAGCTTTCTTT.

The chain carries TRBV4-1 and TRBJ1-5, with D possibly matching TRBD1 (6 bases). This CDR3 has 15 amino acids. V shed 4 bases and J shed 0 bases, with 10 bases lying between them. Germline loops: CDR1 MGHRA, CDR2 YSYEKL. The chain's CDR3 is CASSPRGRSNQPQHF. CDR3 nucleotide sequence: TGCGCCAGCAGCCCCAGGGGACGTAGCAATCAGCCCCAGCATTTT.

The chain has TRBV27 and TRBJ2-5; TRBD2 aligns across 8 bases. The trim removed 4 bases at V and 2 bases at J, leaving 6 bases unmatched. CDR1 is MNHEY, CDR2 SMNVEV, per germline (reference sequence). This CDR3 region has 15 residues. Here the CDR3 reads CASSWSRLAQETQYF. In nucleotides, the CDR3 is TGTGCCAGCAGTTGGTCGCGACTAGCGCAAGAGACCCAGTACTTC.

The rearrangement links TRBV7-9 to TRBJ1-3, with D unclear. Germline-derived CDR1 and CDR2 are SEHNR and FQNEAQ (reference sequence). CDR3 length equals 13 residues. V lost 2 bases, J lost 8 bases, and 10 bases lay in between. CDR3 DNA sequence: TGTGCCAGCAGCTTAAGCTTCTTCTACACCATATATTTT. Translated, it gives CASSLSFFYTIYF.

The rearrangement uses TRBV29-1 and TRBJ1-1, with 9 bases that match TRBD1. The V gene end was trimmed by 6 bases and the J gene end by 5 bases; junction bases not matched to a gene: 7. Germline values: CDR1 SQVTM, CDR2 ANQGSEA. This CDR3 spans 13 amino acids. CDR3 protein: CSVEQGAGTEAFF. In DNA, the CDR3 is TGCAGCGTGGAACAGGGGGCGGGAACTGAAGCTTTCTTT.

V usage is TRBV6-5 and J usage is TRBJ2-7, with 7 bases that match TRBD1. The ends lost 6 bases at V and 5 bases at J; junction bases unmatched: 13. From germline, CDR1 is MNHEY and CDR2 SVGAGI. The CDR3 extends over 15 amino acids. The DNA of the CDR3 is TGTGCCAGCAGGCCTAGACAGGGAAGGCGTGACGAGCAGTACTTC. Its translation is CASRPRQGRRDEQYF.

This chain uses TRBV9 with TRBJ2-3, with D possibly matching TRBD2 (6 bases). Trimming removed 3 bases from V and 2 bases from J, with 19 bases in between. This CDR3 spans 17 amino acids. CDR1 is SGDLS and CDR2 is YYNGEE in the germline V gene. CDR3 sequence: CASSELPGLDPTDTQYF. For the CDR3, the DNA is TGTGCCAGCAGCGAACTACCGGGACTTGACCCCACAGATACGCAGTATTTT.

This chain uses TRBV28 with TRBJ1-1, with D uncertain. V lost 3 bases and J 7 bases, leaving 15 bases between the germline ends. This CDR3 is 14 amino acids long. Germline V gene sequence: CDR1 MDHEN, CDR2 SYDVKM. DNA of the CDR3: TGTGCCAGCAGTTTCGCCGTAGCGGGCGGTGAAGCTTTCTTT. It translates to CASSFAVAGGEAFF.

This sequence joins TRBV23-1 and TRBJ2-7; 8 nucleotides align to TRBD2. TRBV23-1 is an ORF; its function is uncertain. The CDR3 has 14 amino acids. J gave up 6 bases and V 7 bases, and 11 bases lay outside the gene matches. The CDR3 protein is CASTTGTRFREQYF. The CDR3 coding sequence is TGCGCCAGCACAACCGGGACTAGGTTCCGCGAGCAGTACTTC.

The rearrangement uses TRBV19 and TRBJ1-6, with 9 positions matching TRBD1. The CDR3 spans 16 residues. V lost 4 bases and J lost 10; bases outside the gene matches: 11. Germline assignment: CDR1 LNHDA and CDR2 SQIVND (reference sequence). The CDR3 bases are TGTGCCAGTAGTACCGGACAGGGGTTGATTGAATCACCCCTCCACTTT. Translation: CASSTGQGLIESPLHF.

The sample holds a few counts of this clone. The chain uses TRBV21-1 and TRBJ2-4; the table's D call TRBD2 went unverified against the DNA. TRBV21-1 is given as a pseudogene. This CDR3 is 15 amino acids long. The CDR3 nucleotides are TGTGCCAGCAGCAAACTAGCGGGAGCCAAAAACATTCAGTACTTC. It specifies CASSKLAGAKNIQYF.

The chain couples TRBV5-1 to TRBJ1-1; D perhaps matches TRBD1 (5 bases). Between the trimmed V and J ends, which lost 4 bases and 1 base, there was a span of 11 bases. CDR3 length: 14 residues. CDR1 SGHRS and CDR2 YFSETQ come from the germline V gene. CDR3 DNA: TGCGCCAGCAGCCCCCGAGACAGGAACACTGAAGCTTTCTTT. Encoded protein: CASSPRDRNTEAFF.

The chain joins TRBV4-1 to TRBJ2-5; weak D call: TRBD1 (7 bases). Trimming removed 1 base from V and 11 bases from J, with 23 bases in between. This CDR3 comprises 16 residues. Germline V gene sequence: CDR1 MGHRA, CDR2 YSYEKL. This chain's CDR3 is CASSQGSRRGRSEQYF. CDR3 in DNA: TGCGCCAGCAGCCAAGGAAGTCGCAGGGGGAGGAGTGAGCAGTACTTC.

CDR3: CATSRDRASGYEQYF. CDR3 in DNA: TGTGCCACCAGCAGAGATCGGGCTAGCGGCTACGAGCAGTACTTC. This sequence joins TRBV15 and TRBJ2-7; 7 nucleotides match TRBD2. This CDR3 spans 15 amino acids. CDR1 and CDR2 from the germline V gene are LNHNV and YYDKDF (reference sequence). The ends lost 0 bases at V and 3 bases at J; junction bases unmatched: 5.

CDR3 sequence: CASSYPGTGGYGYTF. CDR3 in DNA: TGTGCCAGCAGTTACCCCGGGACAGGGGGCTATGGCTACACCTTC. The chain uses TRBV6-6 and TRBJ1-2; TRBD1 matches 11 bases. V dropped 2 bases and J dropped 4; count of bases not matched to a gene: 3. Germline CDR1 reads MNHNY; CDR2 reads SVGAGI (reference sequence). This CDR3 has 15 residues.

The CDR3: CASSPQAGEETQYF. The CDR3, as DNA: TGTGCCAGCAGCCCACAAGCGGGGGAAGAGACCCAGTACTTC. The V and J genes are TRBV11-2 and TRBJ2-5, with TRBD2 identical over 8 bases. Germline assignment: CDR1 SGHAT and CDR2 FQNNGV. V shed 5 bases, J shed 3 bases, and the junction held 5 bases outside the gene matches. The CDR3 is made up of 14 amino acids. The whole variable domain, remainder taken from reference TRBV11-2 and TRBJ2-5, is EAGVAQSPRYKIIEKRQSVAFWCNPISGHATLYWYQQILGQGPKLLIQFQNNGVVDDSQLPKDRFSAERLKGVDSTLKIQPAKLEDSAVYLCASSPQAGEETQYFGPGTRLLVL.

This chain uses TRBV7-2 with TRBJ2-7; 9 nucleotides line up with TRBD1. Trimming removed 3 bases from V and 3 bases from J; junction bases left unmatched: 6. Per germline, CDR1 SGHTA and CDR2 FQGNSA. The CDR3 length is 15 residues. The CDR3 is CASSFRTGVYYEQYF. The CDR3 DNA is TGTGCCAGCAGCTTTCGGACAGGGGTCTACTACGAGCAGTACTTC.

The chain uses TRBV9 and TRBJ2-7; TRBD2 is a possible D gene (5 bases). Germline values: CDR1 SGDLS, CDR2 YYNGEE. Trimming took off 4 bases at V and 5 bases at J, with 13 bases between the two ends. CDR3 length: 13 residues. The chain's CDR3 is CASSPGVGHEQYF. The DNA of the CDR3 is TGTGCCAGCAGCCCCGGGGTAGGGCACGAGCAGTACTTC.

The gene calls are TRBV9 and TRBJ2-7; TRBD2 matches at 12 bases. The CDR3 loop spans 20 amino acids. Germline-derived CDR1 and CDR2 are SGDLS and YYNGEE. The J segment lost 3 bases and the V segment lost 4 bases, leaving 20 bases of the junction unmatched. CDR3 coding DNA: TGTGCCAGCAGCTCCCCCGCCGGGACTAGCGGGTCCGGGGACCGCTACGAGCAGTACTTC. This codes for CASSSPAGTSGSGDRYEQYF.